This paragraph reports one T cell receptor (beta chain). Other DNA sequences from this sample encode an identical CDR3 as well. The data belong to a study of cytomegalovirus exposure and HLA in healthy donors. Trimming took 4 bases from V and 3 from J; bases not matched to a gene: 0. The CDR3 length is 13 residues. CDR1 SGHRS and CDR2 YFSETQ come from the germline V gene. 13 Jbeta primers and 60 Vbeta primers were used for the PCR. TCRdb's copy holds only in-frame clones and misses some; the assay was immunoSEQ multiplex PCR. The table has 90,000 or so clones, around 70% seen once. J is TRBJ2-3 and V is TRBV5-1; 9 bases line up with TRBD1. The sequenced sample consisted of PBMCs. The receptor was isolated from a woman aged 45-65 years in good health and CMV-seropositive. CDR3 in DNA: TGCGCCAGCAGCGGACAGGGGACAGATACGCAGTATTTT. This gives the protein CASSGQGTDTQYF.